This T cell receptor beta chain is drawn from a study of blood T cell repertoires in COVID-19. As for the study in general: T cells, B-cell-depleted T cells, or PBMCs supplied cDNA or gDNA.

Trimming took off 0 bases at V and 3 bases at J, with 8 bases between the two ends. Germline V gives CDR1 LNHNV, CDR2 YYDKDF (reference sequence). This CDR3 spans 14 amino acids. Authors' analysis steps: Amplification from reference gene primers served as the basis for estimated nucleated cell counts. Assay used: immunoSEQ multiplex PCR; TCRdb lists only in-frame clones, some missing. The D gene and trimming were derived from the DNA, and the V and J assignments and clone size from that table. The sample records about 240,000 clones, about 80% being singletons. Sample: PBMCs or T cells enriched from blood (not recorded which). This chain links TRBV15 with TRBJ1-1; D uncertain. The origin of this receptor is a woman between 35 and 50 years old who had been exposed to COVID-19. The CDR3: CATSRDKHYTEAFF. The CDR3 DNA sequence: TGTGCCACCAGCAGAGATAAGCATTACACTGAAGCTTTCTTT.